This TCR beta chain was recovered during a study of PD-1 blockade in classical Hodgkin lymphoma. Study-level background: The study gave patients nivolumab 3 mg/kg intravenously every 2 weeks.

Study results and limitations: Underlying causes for the observed repertoire differences were not defined, possibly disease activity or prior therapy. CD4+ TCR diversity, unlike CD8+, climbed significantly by C4D1.

Sequencing used immunoSEQ multiplex PCR; TCRdb keeps in-frame clones, though not all of them. Of 45,000 or so clones listed, 73% are singletons. The CDR3 is made up of 12 amino acids. From germline, CDR1 is SGHTA and CDR2 FQGNSA. V lost 5 bases and J 9 bases, leaving 11 bases between the germline ends. A single count supports this clone. Its specificity is not known. There was relapse after autologous stem cell transplantation in every patient, and there was variation in brentuximab vedotin exposure. This sequence joins TRBV7-2 and TRBJ2-1; no reliable D call. The receptor comes from a human donor with classical Hodgkin lymphoma. The specimen was peripheral blood mononuclear cells (PBMCs), collected at baseline. This chain's CDR3 is CASSLDWSEQFF. For the CDR3, the DNA is TGTGCCAGCAGCCTTGATTGGAGTGAGCAGTTCTTC. Together with reference TRBV7-2 and TRBJ2-1, the CDR3 gives the full variable domain: GAGVSQSPSNKVTEKGKDVELRCDPISGHTALYWYRQSLGQGLEFLIYFQGNSAPDKSGLPSDRFSAERTGGSVSTLTIQRTQQEDSAVYLCASSLDWSEQFFGPGTRLTVL.